These 32 T cell receptor beta chains were sequenced from one sample in a study of vaccination effects on CD4 cells after COVID-19. Repertoires were generated with immunoSEQ multiplex PCR, while TCRdb's copy carries only in-frame clones and drops some. The profile shows tens of thousands of clones, 65% to 75% of them singletons. Antigen-specific CD4+ T cells were expanded (with viral peptide pools) by the ViraFEST assay ahead of sequencing. Cells that had been cultured for approximately ten days were the source of isolated CD4+ T cells. Among the vaccine recipients, none had a prior SARS-CoV-2 infection, and nucleocapsid antibodies were negative. The antigens these receptors bind are not known. The input for sequencing was CD4+ T cells from PBMCs cultured with HCoV-NL63 spike peptides, taken before COVID-19 vaccination. These receptor sequences come from a human donor who received a COVID-19 vaccine.

The CDR3 DNA follows: TGTGCCAGCAGTTACTCCCACAACAGGGGCTACGAGCAGTACGTC. Translation: CASSYSHNRGYEQYV. This chain links TRBV6-6 with TRBJ2-7; 7 bases agree with TRBD1. J was trimmed by 3 bases and V by 0 bases; bases with no gene match: 5. CDR3 size: 15 residues. Per the germline V gene, CDR1 is MNHNY and CDR2 is SVGAGI (reference sequence).

V usage is TRBV28 and J usage is TRBJ1-5, with TRBD1 matching over 7 bases. Germline assignment: CDR1 MDHEN and CDR2 SYDVKM. J was trimmed by 3 bases and V by 7 bases; bases with no gene match: 9. This CDR3 spans 15 amino acids. The CDR3 is CASNPATGTNQPQHF. For the CDR3, the DNA is TGTGCCAGCAACCCTGCGACAGGGACCAATCAGCCCCAGCATTTT.

The V gene is TRBV4-2, the J gene TRBJ2-3; 7 bases agree with TRBD2. The CDR3 spans 16 residues. Germline V gene sequence: CDR1 LGHNA, CDR2 YNFKEQ. With V trimmed by 0 bases and J by 2 bases, 5 bases remained unmatched. The CDR3 loop reads CASSQDWSGNTDTQYF. Here the CDR3 DNA reads TGTGCCAGCAGCCAAGACTGGAGCGGGAACACAGATACGCAGTATTTT.

The chain has TRBV7-2 and TRBJ1-6, with D tentatively TRBD1 (5 bases). Deletions cut 1 base from V and 11 bases from J, with 12 bases between. Germline V CDR1 and CDR2: SGHTA, FQGNSA. The CDR3 spans 14 residues. This CDR3 is CASSLDGAGTPLHF. CDR3 in DNA: TGTGCCAGCAGCTTAGATGGGGCGGGAACACCCCTCCACTTT.

V gene TRBV7-2 combines with J gene TRBJ2-4; D assignment may be TRBD1 or TRBD2 (5 bases each). The CDR3 is 13 amino acids. Germline V gene lookup returns CDR1 SGHTA and CDR2 FQGNSA. V was shortened by 3 bases and J by 8 bases, with 11 bases between the two germline ends. The CDR3 sequence is CASSFGARDIQYF. CDR3 nucleotides: TGTGCCAGCAGCTTTGGGGCGAGGGACATTCAGTACTTC.

The chain is built from TRBV13 and TRBJ1-6, with D unresolved. The CDR3 totals 14 residues. Germline values: CDR1 PRHDT, CDR2 FYEKMQ (reference sequence). The V and J ends lost 5 bases and 6 bases respectively, with 11 bases between them. CDR3 sequence: CASSRGAANSPLHF. CDR3 DNA: TGTGCCAGCAGCCGCGGCGCAGCTAATTCACCCCTCCACTTT.

The rearrangement joins TRBV2 to TRBJ1-4, with 7 positions matching TRBD1. The germline CDR1 and CDR2 sequences are SNHLY and FYNNEI. The CDR3 loop spans 13 amino acids. Trimming at V came to 6 bases and at J to 8 bases, leaving 6 bases not matched to a gene. For the CDR3, the DNA is TGTGCCAGCAGCGAGGGGGCAGAGGAAAAACTGTTTTTT. This encodes CASSEGAEEKLFF. Full variable domain (missing parts from reference TRBV2 and TRBJ1-4): EPEVTQTPSHQVTQMGQEVILRCVPISNHLYFYWYRQILGQKVEFLVSFYNNEISEKSEIFDDQFSVERPDGSNFTLKIRSTKLEDSAMYFCASSEGAEEKLFFGSGTQLSVL.

The rearrangement links TRBV7-8 to TRBJ2-7; no definite D call. V was cut by 0 bases and J by 5 bases, with 8 bases left in between. Germline CDR1 is SGHVS and CDR2 is FQNEAQ. The CDR3 is 13 residues long. The CDR3, as DNA: TGTGCCAGCAGCTTAGCGCGGCAGGACGAGCAGTACGTC. This encodes CASSLARQDEQYV.

The rearrangement links TRBV29-1 to TRBJ1-2; TRBD1 might be the D (5 bases). Germline assignment: CDR1 SQVTM and CDR2 ANQGSEA. The V gene lost 3 bases and the J gene lost 2 bases, with 7 bases spanning the gap. This CDR3 comprises 12 residues. The CDR3 spells CSVEGRNYGYTF. The CDR3 DNA reads as TGCAGCGTTGAGGGACGAAACTATGGCTACACCTTC.

The genes are TRBV21-1 and TRBJ2-7; no DNA check was done on the table's D call, TRBD1. TRBV21-1 is a pseudogene locus. The CDR3 contains 14 residues. CDR3 coding DNA: TGTGCCAGCAGCGGGGACACCTTGCCTCACGAGCAGTACGTC. This sequence encodes CASSGDTLPHEQYV.

V is TRBV4-2 and J is TRBJ2-3; D gene ambiguous. With 1 base removed from V and 6 bases from J, the gap between germline ends came to 17 bases. Germline V lookup: CDR1 LGHNA, CDR2 YNFKEQ. CDR3 length: 16 amino acids. CDR3 sequence (DNA): TGTGCCAGCAGCCAAGTTCAGCTACCCGTGGGGGATACGCAGTATTTT. Protein product: CASSQVQLPVGDTQYF.

This chain connects TRBV27 to TRBJ2-1; 9 nucleotides match TRBD1. The CDR3 contains 14 residues. With 6 bases clipped from V and 7 bases from J, the junction kept 7 bases outside the gene matches. CDR1 and CDR2 (germline): MNHEY, SMNVEV (reference sequence). The chain's CDR3 is CASSRGQGWNEQFF. CDR3 sequence (DNA): TGTGCCAGCAGCCGCGGACAGGGGTGGAATGAGCAGTTCTTC.

This clone showed up just a few times. The chain carries TRBV3-1 (or the pseudogene TRBV3-2) and TRBJ1-1, with D possibly being TRBD1 (5 bases). Looked up from germline, CDR1 is LGHDT and CDR2 is YNNKEL (reference sequence). V was trimmed by 1 base and J by 1 base, leaving 7 bases between them. The CDR3 runs to 14 residues. For the CDR3, the DNA is TGTGCCAGCAGCCAAGCGGGGGGGAACACTGAAGCTTTCTTT. Translation: CASSQAGGNTEAFF.

The V gene is TRBV12-3 or TRBV12-4, the J gene TRBJ1-1, with D possibly being TRBD1 (6 bases). This CDR3 contains 11 residues. V lost 6 bases and J lost 6, with 8 bases in between. CDR3 amino acids: CASRQGPEAFF. The CDR3 nucleotides read TGTGCCAGCAGACAGGGCCCTGAAGCTTTCTTT.

V is TRBV19 and J is TRBJ1-1; perhaps TRBD1 as D (6 bases). Germline CDR1 and CDR2: LNHDA and SQIVND (reference sequence). The V and J ends lost 3 bases and 1 base respectively, with 15 bases between them. The CDR3 is 16 residues long. The CDR3 coding sequence is TGTGCCAGTAGTATTCGAGGGGGGCGGCGGAACACTGAAGCTTTCTTT. Translation: CASSIRGGRRNTEAFF.

The CDR3: CAISNTGSSYGYTF. CDR3 sequence (DNA): TGTGCCATCAGTAATACAGGGAGCTCCTATGGCTACACCTTC. The chain recombines TRBV10-3 with TRBJ1-2; D is possibly TRBD1 (6 bases). In germline, CDR1 is ENHRY, CDR2 SYGVKD. CDR3 length equals 14 residues. Trimming cost V 5 bases and J 4 bases, with 14 bases left between them.

The chain has TRBV19 and TRBJ1-6; the D is unclear. V was pared by 3 bases and J by 7 bases, with 10 bases between. The CDR3 spans 14 residues. Germline V lookup: CDR1 LNHDA, CDR2 SQIVND (reference sequence). Here the CDR3 DNA reads TGTGCCAGTAGTATTTGGCAGGACAATTCACCCCTCCACTTT. It yields the protein CASSIWQDNSPLHF. Full variable domain (rest looked up from reference TRBV19 and TRBJ1-6): DGGITQSPKYLFRKEGQNVTLSCEQNLNHDAMYWYRQDPGQGLRLIYYSQIVNDFQKGDIAEGYSVSREKKESFPLTVTSAQKNPTAFYLCASSIWQDNSPLHFGNGTRLTVT.

This chain uses TRBV3-1 (or the pseudogene TRBV3-2) with TRBJ1-2, with D perhaps matching TRBD1 (5 bases). Trimming shortened V by 3 bases and J by 14 bases, and 19 bases separated the two germline ends. In germline, CDR1 is LGHDT, CDR2 YNNKEL (reference sequence). The CDR3 is 13 residues long. CDR3 in amino acids: CASSQGGPSYLTF. CDR3 nucleotides: TGTGCCAGCAGCCAGGGGGGACCGAGCTACCTAACCTTC.

This clone appeared a few times. The chain has TRBV7-3 and TRBJ2-5, with 7 bases identical to TRBD1. Germline CDR1 reads SGHTA; CDR2 reads FQGTGA. The trim removed 1 base at V and 5 bases at J, leaving 7 bases unmatched. This CDR3 contains 15 residues. The CDR3 DNA follows: TGTGCCAGCAGCTTAAACAAGGGGGCAGGGGAGACCCAGTACTTC. It specifies CASSLNKGAGETQYF.

The rearrangement joins TRBV23-1 to TRBJ2-3, with TRBD1 matching 7 bases. Being an ORF, TRBV23-1 has a function that is uncertain. Unmatched junction bases numbered 10, after V lost 0 bases and J lost 7 bases. This CDR3 has 16 residues. CDR3 sequence reads: CASSQSLTGRGYTQYF. CDR3 sequence (DNA): TGCGCCAGCAGTCAATCACTGACAGGGAGAGGATATACGCAGTATTTT.

The V and J genes are TRBV7-9 and TRBJ1-4; unclear D gene. This CDR3 is 14 amino acids long. The germline gives CDR1 SEHNR, CDR2 FQNEAQ (reference sequence). With 3 bases removed from V and 1 base from J, the gap between germline ends came to 6 bases. The CDR3 DNA reads TGTGCCAGCAGCTTGCGGGGAACTAATGAAAAACTGTTTTTT. The encoded protein is CASSLRGTNEKLFF.

This clone was counted a few times. This rearrangement joins TRBV6-5 to TRBJ2-1, with D unclear. Germline-derived CDR1 and CDR2 are MNHEY and SVGAGI. Trimming removed 4 bases from V and 0 bases from J, with 10 bases in between. The CDR3 runs to 15 residues. The CDR3 is CASSFSLASYNEQFF. CDR3 coding DNA: TGTGCCAGCAGTTTCTCTCTGGCCTCCTACAATGAGCAGTTCTTC.

The chain employs TRBV18 and TRBJ1-1, with D tentatively TRBD1 (5 bases). The germline CDR1 and CDR2 sequences are KGHSH and LQKENI. The V end lost 6 bases, the J end lost 5 bases, and 16 bases lay between the germline ends. This CDR3 comprises 14 residues. CDR3 nucleotides: TGTGCCAGCTCCCCTAACTCAGGGAATACTGAAGCTTTCTTT. This translates into CASSPNSGNTEAFF.

The chain links TRBV9 to TRBJ2-2; D is unclear. The germline gives CDR1 SGDLS, CDR2 YYNGEE. CDR3 length: 12 residues. V lost 4 bases and J 7 bases, leaving 8 bases between the germline ends. DNA of the CDR3: TGTGCCAGCAGCCCTTGGAGCGGGGAGCTGTTTTTT. Translation: CASSPWSGELFF.

The rearrangement joins TRBV5-6 to TRBJ1-2, with D perhaps matching TRBD1 (5 bases). Trimming stripped 3 bases from V and 5 bases from J, with 17 bases between. The length of the CDR3 is 15 residues. Per the germline V gene, CDR1 is SGHDT and CDR2 is YYEEEE. CDR3 loop: CASSSIGGAGYGYTF. The CDR3, as DNA: TGTGCCAGCAGCTCAATCGGGGGAGCAGGGTATGGCTACACCTTC.

The V call is TRBV6-6, the J call TRBJ2-2, with D perhaps matching TRBD1 (5 bases). The V end lost 5 bases, the J end lost 4 bases, and 14 bases lay between the germline ends. Germline CDR1 MNHNY, CDR2 SVGAGI (reference sequence). The CDR3 contains 15 residues. The CDR3 sequence is CASSAIDSPTGELFF. The CDR3 bases are TGTGCCAGCAGTGCCATTGACAGCCCCACCGGGGAGCTGTTTTTT.

There are a few counts of this clone. This chain links TRBV5-4 with TRBJ1-6, with D maybe TRBD1 (5 bases). Germline CDR1 and CDR2: SGHNT and YYREEE (reference sequence). The V end was cut by 0 bases, the J end by 14 bases, with 15 bases between. This CDR3 has 14 amino acids. Here the CDR3 DNA reads TGTGCCAGCAGCTTGGCCGGAGGGGCCGCAGCCCTCCACTTT. Protein product: CASSLAGGAAALHF.

The chain recombines TRBV10-1 with TRBJ1-2, with no clear D. CDR1 and CDR2 from the germline V gene are WNHNN and SYGVQD (reference sequence). V was trimmed by 5 bases and J by 2 bases, leaving 9 bases between them. CDR3 length: 13 amino acids. CDR3 sequence (DNA): TGCGCCAGCAGTCCGACTCGGAACTATGGCTACACCTTC. Translated: CASSPTRNYGYTF.

The chain recombines TRBV6-4 with TRBJ2-3, with TRBD2 matching 7 bases. The CDR3 totals 14 residues. V shed 5 bases and J 2 bases; nucleotides not matched to a gene: 4. CDR1 and CDR2 from the germline V gene are MRHNA and SNTAGT. The CDR3 here is CASSPGTNTDTQYF. The CDR3 nucleotides are TGTGCCAGCAGTCCTGGGACTAACACAGATACGCAGTATTTT.

The chain employs TRBV6-5 and TRBJ2-7, with D perhaps assigned TRBD1 or TRBD2 (6 bases each). Germline loops: CDR1 MNHEY, CDR2 SVGAGI. V was clipped by 8 bases and J by 4 bases, with 18 bases between them. This CDR3 comprises 14 residues. CDR3: CASRPGAPKYEQYV. The CDR3 nucleotides read TGTGCCAGCCGACCGGGGGCCCCCAAATACGAGCAGTACGTC.

The CDR3 bases are TGTGCCTGGAGTCTCAGGACAGGGGAGAACACTGAAGCTTTCTTT. Amino acid sequence: CAWSLRTGENTEAFF. This chain connects TRBV30 to TRBJ1-1; the match to TRBD1 covers 9 bases. From germline, CDR1 is GTSNPN and CDR2 SVGIG (reference sequence). This CDR3 contains 15 residues. J was trimmed by 1 base and V by 2 bases; bases with no gene match: 5.

The gene calls are TRBV18 and TRBJ1-6; 7 nucleotides agree with TRBD1. The CDR3 contains 16 residues. Germline CDR1 is KGHSH and CDR2 is LQKENI. V trimming: 2 bases; J trimming: 8 bases; junction bases outside the gene matches: 9. Here the CDR3 reads CASSPSTGQRDSPLHF. The CDR3 DNA reads TGTGCCAGCTCACCATCGACAGGGCAGAGAGATTCACCCCTCCACTTT.